Listed below are T cell receptor beta chains from one sample, sequenced in a study of blood T cells in healthy people across ages. In TCRdb, the 5' RACE reads were re-called with MiXCR into one record per CDR3 protein. The sample records approximately 880,000 distinct CDR3 sequences, around 48% being singletons. The sample was blood. The receptors derive from a young man in good health. Each CDR3 is given with its conserved first and last residue. D genes are given only for firm matches. A clone size is listed for some rows: how often the clone was seen (once, few, many), or a class if it is expanded.

V gene	clone size	D gene	J gene	CDR3 DNA	CDR3 protein
TRBV28	NA	TRBD1	TRBJ2-6	TGTGCCAGCAGTTCGCGTCAGGGGGCTGGGGCCAACGTCCTGACTTTC	CASSSRQGAGANVLTF
TRBV2	NA	TRBD1	TRBJ1-1	TGTGCCAGCAGTCTACAGGGGCCCGAAGCTTTCTTT	CASSLQGPEAFF
TRBV28	NA	TRBD2	TRBJ2-3	TGTGCCAGCAGTCAAATACTAGCGGGGGAGGTGAATACGCAGTATTTT	CASSQILAGEVNTQYF
TRBV4-1	NA	TRBD1	TRBJ2-7	TGCGCCAGCAGCCAAGATCAAAAGGGGGCCTTCTACGAGCAGTACTTC	CASSQDQKGAFYEQYF
TRBV7-8	NA	TRBD2	TRBJ2-1	TGTGCCAGCAGCTTAGGGCGCGGGGGGGCCTACAATGAGCAGTTCTTC	CASSLGRGGAYNEQFF
TRBV7-2	many	TRBD1	TRBJ2-1	TGTGCCAGCAGCAACCCGGGACAGATCTACAATGAGCAGTTCTTC	CASSNPGQIYNEQFF
TRBV5-1	NA	NA	TRBJ2-5	TGCGCCAGCAGCGATTTAGGGGCTAGGGGAGAGACCCAGTACTTC	CASSDLGARGETQYF
TRBV28	NA	NA	TRBJ2-1	TGTGCCAGCACCCTAGGCGGGGACAGCTCCTACAATGAGCAGTTCTTC	CASTLGGDSSYNEQFF
TRBV7-2	NA	NA	TRBJ2-7	TGTGCCAGCAGCGCCGGGATGGATCATAGCAACGAGCAGTACTTC	CASSAGMDHSNEQYF
TRBV7-2	NA	NA	TRBJ2-1	TGTGCCAGCAGCCGTTTCTACAATGAGCAGTTCTTC	CASSRFYNEQFF
TRBV12-5	NA	TRBD2	TRBJ2-7	TGTGCTAGTGGTTTGGGGACTAGCAGGTACGAGCAGTACTTC	CASGLGTSRYEQYF
TRBV29-1	few	NA	TRBJ2-7	TGCAGCGTTGAGGTAACCAGGGGCTACGAGCAGTACTTC	CSVEVTRGYEQYF
TRBV6-2/TRBV6-3	NA	NA	TRBJ2-5	TGTGCCAGCAGTTACATCGACGATGAGCAGTACTTC	CASSYIDDEQYF
TRBV5-6	NA	NA	TRBJ2-7	TGTGCCAGCAGCCCGCGGGGAGAAGGATACCGCATGGCCTACGAGCAGTACTTC	CASSPRGEGYRMAYEQYF
TRBV20-1	NA	TRBD2	TRBJ2-7	TGCAGTGCTAGTCCGGCGGGAGGATTCGGCGAGCAGTACTTC	CSASPAGGFGEQYF
TRBV20-1	NA	TRBD2	TRBJ2-7	TGCAGAGCGGAGCGGGGGGAAACCTACGAGCAGTACTTC	CRAERGETYEQYF
TRBV20-1	NA	TRBD1	TRBJ1-2	TGCAGTGCTACCACCGGGACAGTCGGAGGCTACACCTTC	CSATTGTVGGYTF
TRBV10-3	NA	TRBD1	TRBJ2-2	TGTGCCATCAGTGAGTCGGGACAGGGTATTACGTTGAACACCGGGGAGCTGTTTTTT	CAISESGQGITLNTGELFF
TRBV24-1	few	TRBD1	TRBJ1-2	TGTGCCACCAGTGATTCCGGGGGGGGCGAAGACAGGGACGGCTACACCTTC	CATSDSGGGEDRDGYTF
TRBV9	NA	NA	TRBJ1-1	TGTGCCAGCAGCTTAATAGTGTCAGGGGCTATGAACACTGAAGCTTTCTTT	CASSLIVSGAMNTEAFF
TRBV29-1	NA	NA	TRBJ1-2	TGCAGCGTTGAAGACAGGGTTCAGGGCTACACCTTC	CSVEDRVQGYTF
TRBV29-1	NA	NA	TRBJ2-4	TGTAGCGTCGTGGGGATGGGAAGGGGGATAGCCAAAAACATTCAGTACTTC	CSVVGMGRGIAKNIQYF
TRBV5-1	NA	NA	TRBJ1-1	TGCGCCAGCAGCTTGATGGGGGATGGGGCTGAAGCTTTCTTT	CASSLMGDGAEAFF
TRBV4-2	NA	NA	TRBJ2-5	TGTGCCAGCAGCCCGGGAGGGACAGGGATAGAGACCCAGTACTTC	CASSPGGTGIETQYF
TRBV20-1	NA	TRBD2	TRBJ2-5	TGCAGTGCTGACCCCGGGACTAGCGGAGAGACCCAGTACTTC	CSADPGTSGETQYF
TRBV4-2	NA	TRBD1	TRBJ2-6	TGTGCCAGCAGCCTGGACAGGGGCGAAACTGGGGCCAACGTCCTGACTTTC	CASSLDRGETGANVLTF
TRBV6-2/TRBV6-3	NA	NA	TRBJ2-1	TGTGCCAGCAGTTACAGGGCAGGGGTAACAGATGAGCAGTTCTTC	CASSYRAGVTDEQFF
TRBV6-2/TRBV6-3	once	NA	TRBJ2-2	TGTGCCAGCGGAAGGGGGGCCGGGGAGCTGTTTTTT	CASGRGAGELFF
TRBV29-1	NA	NA	TRBJ2-5	TGCAGCGTTGAGGGCAACCTTGGCGAGACCCAGTACTTC	CSVEGNLGETQYF
TRBV6-2/TRBV6-3	NA	NA	TRBJ2-1	TGTGCCAGCCGAGGAGGGGAGTTCTCCTACAATGAGCAGTTCTTC	CASRGGEFSYNEQFF
TRBV3-1	NA	NA	TRBJ1-2	TGTGCCAGCAGCCAAGATCGGCGCTACACCTTC	CASSQDRRYTF
TRBV12-3/TRBV12-4	NA	NA	TRBJ1-5	TGTGCCAGCCGAGGACCGAAAAATCAGCCCCAGCATTTT	CASRGPKNQPQHF
TRBV7-8	NA	TRBD2	TRBJ2-5	TGTGCCAGCAGCTTAGTACCTAGCGGCCAAGAGACCCAGTACTTC	CASSLVPSGQETQYF
TRBV2	NA	NA	TRBJ1-4	TGTGCCAGCAGCCAGTCTAATGAAAAACTGTTTTTT	CASSQSNEKLFF
TRBV20-1	once	TRBD1	TRBJ2-7	TGCAGTGCTTCAAACCCAGGGGGCGCTTCCTACGAGCAGTACTTC	CSASNPGGASYEQYF
TRBV3-1	NA	NA	TRBJ1-5	TGTGCCAGCAGCCAAGATCCGTCAGGGCGGGAGCCCCAGCATTTT	CASSQDPSGREPQHF
TRBV4-2	few	TRBD1	TRBJ1-2	TGTGCCAGCAGCCAAGAGGACAGGGGTTATGGCTACACCTTC	CASSQEDRGYGYTF
TRBV5-1	few	NA	TRBJ2-7	TGCGCCAGCCAGTTGGCTCCAGGGGAGAACTACGAGCAGTACTTC	CASQLAPGENYEQYF
TRBV12-3/TRBV12-4	few	NA	TRBJ1-5	TGTGCCAGCAGTTTAGCAGCTGGGCCTGGAAATCAGCCCCAGCATTTT	CASSLAAGPGNQPQHF
TRBV10-3	few	NA	TRBJ2-7	TGTGCCATTCGATATATGGACGGAGCCTACGAGCAGTACTTC	CAIRYMDGAYEQYF
TRBV7-2	NA	TRBD1	TRBJ2-7	TGTGCCAGCAGCTTAAGACAGGGTGGGTTCGGCGAGCAGTACTTC	CASSLRQGGFGEQYF
TRBV4-2	few	NA	TRBJ1-2	TGTGCCAGTGGTAGGACGGACGGGCACACCTTC	CASGRTDGHTF
TRBV20-1	few	TRBD1	TRBJ2-7	TGCAGTGCAGCCCGGGACAGGAGCTCCTACGAGCAGTACTTC	CSAARDRSSYEQYF
TRBV12-3/TRBV12-4	few	NA	TRBJ1-1	TGTGCCAGCAGTGTACAGGATAACACTGAAGCTTTCTTT	CASSVQDNTEAFF
TRBV6-1	NA	TRBD2	TRBJ2-7	TGTGCCAGCAGTGATGTAAAAGCGGGGGGCCACGAGCAGTACTTC	CASSDVKAGGHEQYF
TRBV9	NA	TRBD2	TRBJ2-1	TGTGCCAGCAGCGTAGGTTCTAGCGGGAGGGCTGGCGATGAGCAGTTCTTC	CASSVGSSGRAGDEQFF
TRBV19	few	NA	TRBJ2-1	TGTGCCAGTAGCACCTCCTCGGACGTCGATGAGCAGTTCTTC	CASSTSSDVDEQFF
TRBV7-8	once	TRBD2	TRBJ2-5	TGTGCCAGCAGCACCGGACTAGCGGGGGGACAGGGGGAGCAGTACTTC	CASSTGLAGGQGEQYF
TRBV28	NA	NA	TRBJ1-5	TGTGCCAGCAGCCTACCACACCCCCAGCCCCAGCATTTT	CASSLPHPQPQHF
TRBV28	NA	NA	TRBJ1-5	TGTGCCAGCAGCCTCGGACAGCGCAATCAGCCCCAGCATTTT	CASSLGQRNQPQHF
TRBV4-1	NA	NA	TRBJ2-7	TGCGCCAGCAGCCAAGATCTGGGGATAACCTACGAGCAGTACTTC	CASSQDLGITYEQYF
TRBV10-3	many	NA	TRBJ2-7	TGTGCCATCAGTGATTCCTACGAGCAGTACTTC	CAISDSYEQYF
TRBV9	NA	NA	TRBJ2-5	TGTGCCAGCAGCGTAGCAACCACTATGATCGAGACCCAGTACTTC	CASSVATTMIETQYF
TRBV28	NA	NA	TRBJ2-7	TGTGCCAGCAGTTTCCCGCCAGCCGGCACCCTCCCCTACGAGCAGTACTTC	CASSFPPAGTLPYEQYF
TRBV7-2	NA	NA	TRBJ1-1	TGTGCCAGCAGCTTAGCAACAACAGCTGAAGCTTTCTTT	CASSLATTAEAFF
TRBV20-1	few	NA	TRBJ2-5	TGCAGTGCTAGAAACGACCCACAAGAGACCCAGTACTTC	CSARNDPQETQYF
TRBV6-2/TRBV6-3	NA	TRBD2	TRBJ2-1	TGTGCCAGCAGTAGGACTAGCGGGGGCGCGAGCTCCTACGATGAGCAGTTCTTC	CASSRTSGGASSYDEQFF